This paragraph covers one TCR beta chain sequence. Its specificity is not known. The source of the sample is a study of T cell repertoires in cytomegalovirus infection. Study as a whole: CMV epitopes, recently identified HLA-C-restricted and well-studied HLA-B-restricted, were used. Both a matching HLA type and CMV infection were indicated by public TCR beta signatures. Findings and limits, study-wide: Carriage of CMV together with the relevant HLA was identifiable through cumulative public TCR beta family frequency.

The CDR3 is made up of 17 amino acids. Per germline, CDR1 MRHNA and CDR2 SNTAGT. The V segment lost 6 bases and the J segment 2 bases; nucleotides outside the gene matches: 6. TCRdb recomputed calls from the reads with MiXCR, one row per CDR3 protein. The top ten hold about an eighth of the sample, which has roughly 920,000 distinct CDR3 sequences, approximately 32% seen once. The chain is built from TRBV6-4 and TRBJ2-1; 14 bases fit TRBD2. This receptor was identified in a human donor in good health (CMV status not recorded). Some clones in this sample may be carry-over from other donors' samples. Sequencing used cultured CD8+ T cells from PBMCs, obtained from culture after CMV antigen stimulation. CDR3 loop: CASSGTSGGLPYNEQFF. The DNA of the CDR3 is TGTGCCAGCAGCGGGACTAGCGGGGGCCTGCCCTACAATGAGCAGTTCTTC.